What follows are 26 T cell receptor beta chains derived from one specimen sequenced in a study of radiotherapy plus CTLA-4 blockade in lung cancer. This table comes from immunoSEQ multiplex PCR, and its TCRdb copy is limited to in-frame clones, with some not included. The table shows tens of thousands of clones, with approximately 84% occurring only once. The input for sequencing was peripheral blood, taken from a patient treated with radiotherapy plus ipilimumab. The source of these receptors is a human donor with non-small cell lung cancer who had a partial response to radiotherapy plus ipilimumab.

V is TRBV19 and J is TRBJ2-1, with D tentatively TRBD2 (6 bases). Germline CDR1 reads LNHDA; CDR2 reads SQIVND (reference sequence). The CDR3 has 14 residues. V was pared by 3 bases and J by 6 bases, with 12 bases between. The CDR3 nucleotides are TGTGCCAGTAGTATCGGGCGGGGCGCCAATGAGCAGTTCTTC. Translating it yields CASSIGRGANEQFF.

The V and J genes are TRBV6-6 and TRBJ1-2; D not certain. V lost 9 bases and J lost 0, with 17 bases in between. Germline CDR1 reads MNHNY; CDR2 reads SVGAGI (reference sequence). CDR3 length: 15 residues. CDR3: CASITGRVANYGYTF. The CDR3 DNA is TGTGCCAGTATCACGGGAAGGGTAGCTAACTATGGCTACACCTTC.

The rearrangement uses TRBV7-2 and TRBJ2-4; a weak D match, TRBD1 (6 bases). Trimming removed 8 bases at V and 9 bases at J, with 23 bases between. This CDR3 is built from 15 residues. CDR1 is SGHTA, CDR2 FQGNSA, per germline. CDR3 coding DNA: TGTGCCAGCGCTCCTGGATCAAACAGGGTTGGCATTCAGTACTTC. Amino acids: CASAPGSNRVGIQYF. The whole variable domain, filled in from reference TRBV7-2 and TRBJ2-4, reads GAGVSQSPSNKVTEKGKDVELRCDPISGHTALYWYRQSLGQGLEFLIYFQGNSAPDKSGLPSDRFSAERTGGSVSTLTIQRTQQEDSAVYLCASAPGSNRVGIQYFGAGTRLSVL.

This CDR3 reads CASTSAGSPHYF. CDR3 nucleotide sequence: TGTGCCAGCACCTCAGCGGGGAGTCCCCACTATTTT. The genes are TRBV28 and TRBJ2-3; 7 bases agree with TRBD2. The CDR3 has 12 residues. CDR1 MDHEN and CDR2 SYDVKM come from the germline V gene. The V and J ends lost 7 bases and 15 bases, in that order; junction bases with no gene match: 13.

The V gene is TRBV30, the J gene TRBJ1-1; 8 nucleotides match TRBD1. The CDR3 is 13 residues long. CDR1 is GTSNPN and CDR2 is SVGIG in the germline V gene (reference sequence). Trimming took 5 bases from V and 5 from J; bases not matched to a gene: 7. The CDR3 nucleotides read TGTGCCTGGGGGACAGGCATGAGGACTGAAGCTTTCTTT. It is translated as CAWGTGMRTEAFF.

This rearrangement joins TRBV18 to TRBJ1-1; 8 nucleotides agree with TRBD1. The CDR3 totals 13 residues. Germline CDR1 is KGHSH and CDR2 is LQKENI. J gave up 8 bases and V 1 base, and 3 bases lay outside the gene matches. The DNA for the CDR3 is TGTGCCAGCTCACCACAAAGGACAGGGGAAGCTTTCTTT. This translates into CASSPQRTGEAFF.

This clone was recorded once. The chain has TRBV18 and TRBJ2-5; 9 bases map to TRBD2. Gene TRBJ2-7 matches the end of the DNA better, so the J call may be wrong. CDR3 length: 16 amino acids. The V gene's germline CDR1 is KGHSH and CDR2 LQKENI. The CDR3 protein is CASSPLITRGRDEQYF. CDR3 coding DNA: TGTGCCAGCTCACCTCTTATTACGCGCGGGAGGGACGAGCAGTACTTC.

The V gene is TRBV7-2, the J gene TRBJ2-1; TRBD1 might be the D (6 bases). The CDR3 consists of 14 residues. Trimming shortened V by 2 bases and J by 4 bases, and 9 bases separated the two germline ends. CDR1 and CDR2 from the germline V gene are SGHTA and FQGNSA. CDR3 residues: CASSLRQEYNEQFF. The CDR3 DNA is TGTGCCAGCAGCTTACGACAGGAGTACAATGAGCAGTTCTTC.

J is TRBJ2-1 and V is TRBV14; 10 bases agree with TRBD2. The CDR3 totals 20 residues. The V gene's germline CDR1 is SGHDN and CDR2 FVKESK. V shed 11 bases, J shed 3 bases, and the junction held 25 bases outside the gene matches. CDR3 sequence (DNA): TGTGCCTGTAACCACAAGGGAATTAGCGGGAGGAAAGCTGGCTACAATGAGCAGTTCTTC. It is translated as CACNHKGISGRKAGYNEQFF.

The V gene is TRBV18, the J gene TRBJ1-3; D might be TRBD1 (5 bases). Looked up from germline, CDR1 is KGHSH and CDR2 is LQKENI. The CDR3 length is 18 residues. V lost 0 bases and J 1 base, leaving 16 bases between the germline ends. The DNA of the CDR3 is TGTGCCAGCTCACCACCCTCCTTGGCAGGGCGATCTGGAAACACCATATATTTT. This codes for CASSPPSLAGRSGNTIYF.

The DNA for the CDR3 is TGTGCCAGCAGCCGGGACAAGGGCTACACCTTC. Its protein is CASSRDKGYTF. The genes are TRBV5-6 and TRBJ1-2; D is perhaps TRBD1 (6 bases). Germline lookup yields CDR1 SGHDT and CDR2 YYEEEE. The CDR3 is 11 amino acids. Trimming stripped 4 bases from V and 8 bases from J, with 9 bases between.

The V gene is TRBV14, the J gene TRBJ2-1; 10 bases fit TRBD2. The V gene's germline CDR1 is SGHDN and CDR2 FVKESK. CDR3 size: 17 residues. The junction had 11 bases not matched to a gene; V was cut back by 5 bases and J by 4 bases. CDR3 protein: CASSEIPGLAQYNEQFF. The CDR3 region has the DNA TGTGCCAGCAGCGAGATTCCGGGACTAGCGCAATACAATGAGCAGTTCTTC.

The CDR3 here is CATLNRGLSGYTF. The DNA of the CDR3 is TGTGCCACCCTCAACAGGGGGCTATCTGGCTACACCTTC. The chain employs TRBV28 and TRBJ1-2, with 9 bases aligning to TRBD1. The length of the CDR3 is 13 residues. V dropped 10 bases and J dropped 7; count of bases not matched to a gene: 10. Per germline, CDR1 MDHEN and CDR2 SYDVKM.

The chain uses TRBV20-1 and TRBJ1-1; no clear D. V lost 6 bases to trimming and J lost 1 base, with 6 bases between them. The CDR3 extends over 11 amino acids. CDR1 and CDR2 from the germline V gene are DFQATT and SNEGSKA (reference sequence). CDR3 DNA sequence: TGCAGTGCGACGGGGAACACTGAAGCTTTCTTT. This gives the protein CSATGNTEAFF.

The genes are TRBV7-2 and TRBJ2-6; TRBD1 matches at 8 bases. In germline, CDR1 is SGHTA, CDR2 FQGNSA. V shed 1 base, J shed 4 bases, and the junction held 3 bases outside the gene matches. The CDR3 totals 16 residues. CDR3 nucleotides: TGTGCCAGCAGCTTAGGACAGGGGACCGGGGCCAACGTCCTGACTTTC. Its protein is CASSLGQGTGANVLTF.

This sequence joins TRBV9 and TRBJ1-1, with TRBD1 identical over 8 bases. The V gene's germline CDR1 is SGDLS and CDR2 YYNGEE. The trim removed 0 bases at V and 3 bases at J, leaving 4 bases unmatched. The CDR3 runs to 15 residues. In nucleotides, the CDR3 is TGTGCCAGCAGCGTAGGCCCAGGGGGCCACACTGAAGCTTTCTTT. Encoded protein: CASSVGPGGHTEAFF. Supplemented by reference TRBV9 and TRBJ1-1, the full variable domain reads DSGVTQTPKHLITATGQRVTLRCSPRSGDLSVYWYQQSLDQGLQFLIQYYNGEERAKGNILERFSAQQFPDLHSELNLSSLELGDSALYFCASSVGPGGHTEAFFGQGTRLTVV.

The V gene is TRBV27, the J gene TRBJ2-1; TRBD2 agrees at 11 bases. The germline V gene encodes CDR1 MNHEY and CDR2 SMNVEV (reference sequence). J gave up 3 bases and V 6 bases, and 4 bases lay outside the gene matches. This CDR3 contains 15 residues. As DNA, the CDR3 is TGTGCCAGCAGCCCCGGGACTAGCGGCTACAATGAGCAGTTCTTC. Protein sequence: CASSPGTSGYNEQFF.

The CDR3 coding sequence is TGCGCCAGCAGCCTAAATACGGGACAGGGGAAGTCCTATGGCTACACCTTC. Its translation: CASSLNTGQGKSYGYTF. The rearrangement joins TRBV4-3 to TRBJ1-2; 10 positions agree with TRBD1. V shed 4 bases and J 4 bases; nucleotides not matched to a gene: 12. Germline CDR1 LGHNA, CDR2 YSLEER. The CDR3 covers 17 residues.

The CDR3 loop is CASSPTPGQGKGSNQPQHF. As DNA, the CDR3 is TGTGCCAGCTCACCGACCCCGGGACAGGGTAAGGGTAGCAATCAGCCCCAGCATTTT. The V gene is TRBV18, the J gene TRBJ1-5, with 9 bases lining up with TRBD1. J was trimmed by 0 bases and V by 3 bases; bases with no gene match: 12. Per germline, CDR1 KGHSH and CDR2 LQKENI. The CDR3 totals 19 residues.

V and J are TRBV5-1 and TRBJ2-5; TRBD2 matches at 8 bases. The V and J ends lost 4 bases and 2 bases, in that order; junction bases with no gene match: 4. This CDR3 has 14 residues. Germline assignment: CDR1 SGHRS and CDR2 YFSETQ. CDR3 region: CASSRGGIQETQYF. CDR3 DNA sequence: TGCGCCAGCAGCCGGGGGGGCATTCAAGAGACCCAGTACTTC.

The chain recombines TRBV29-1 with TRBJ1-5; D unclear. Per the germline V gene, CDR1 is SQVTM and CDR2 is ANQGSEA. There are 12 residues in the CDR3. The V gene lost 6 bases and the J gene lost 1 base, with 7 bases spanning the gap. This CDR3 reads CSVTSSNQPQHF. The CDR3 bases are TGCAGCGTCACATCGAGCAATCAGCCCCAGCATTTT.

V and J are TRBV30 and TRBJ2-7, with D perhaps matching TRBD1 (5 bases). The CDR3 loop spans 13 amino acids. Trimming pared 3 bases from V and 2 bases from J, leaving 11 bases between. CDR1 and CDR2 (germline): GTSNPN, SVGIG (reference sequence). The CDR3 region has the DNA TGTGCCTGGAGAGGGGCAGGGACCTACGAGCAGTACTTC. Residues: CAWRGAGTYEQYF.

The V and J genes are TRBV5-1 and TRBJ1-5; possible D gene TRBD1, 6 bases. There are 18 residues in the CDR3. Trimming took off 4 bases at V and 3 bases at J, with 23 bases between the two ends. Per germline, CDR1 SGHRS and CDR2 YFSETQ. CDR3 bases: TGCGCCAGCAGCCCTGGTGGGGGGGATGACAGGTTCAATCAGCCCCAGCATTTT. Translating it yields CASSPGGGDDRFNQPQHF.

J is TRBJ2-1 and V is TRBV5-7; 9 nucleotides match TRBD1. TRBV5-7 is identified as an open reading frame with a role that is uncertain. V shed 4 bases and J 3 bases; nucleotides not matched to a gene: 5. CDR3 length: 15 amino acids. The CDR3 nucleotides are TGTGCCAGCAGCATACAGGGGGCACTCTACAATGAGCAGTTCTTC. This gives the protein CASSIQGALYNEQFF.

This clone showed up just once. V usage is TRBV29-1 and J usage is TRBJ2-1, with D perhaps matching TRBD2 (6 bases). The length of the CDR3 is 12 residues. The germline V and J ends were trimmed by 4 bases and 7 bases, with 11 bases remaining between them. Germline CDR1 SQVTM, CDR2 ANQGSEA. CDR3 nucleotides: TGCAGCGTTGTTGGTCTAGCGAATGAGCAGTTCTTC. Translation: CSVVGLANEQFF.

Remarks on this clone: Mismatch with germline at one junction end may stem from a read error. V usage is TRBV7-8 and J usage is TRBJ1-5; unclear D gene. CDR1 is SGHVS, CDR2 FQNEAQ, per germline. This CDR3 spans 14 amino acids. The CDR3, as DNA: TGTGCCAGCAGATTAGGAGGTAATAATCAGCCCCAGCATTTT. Translation gives CASRLGGNNQPQHF.